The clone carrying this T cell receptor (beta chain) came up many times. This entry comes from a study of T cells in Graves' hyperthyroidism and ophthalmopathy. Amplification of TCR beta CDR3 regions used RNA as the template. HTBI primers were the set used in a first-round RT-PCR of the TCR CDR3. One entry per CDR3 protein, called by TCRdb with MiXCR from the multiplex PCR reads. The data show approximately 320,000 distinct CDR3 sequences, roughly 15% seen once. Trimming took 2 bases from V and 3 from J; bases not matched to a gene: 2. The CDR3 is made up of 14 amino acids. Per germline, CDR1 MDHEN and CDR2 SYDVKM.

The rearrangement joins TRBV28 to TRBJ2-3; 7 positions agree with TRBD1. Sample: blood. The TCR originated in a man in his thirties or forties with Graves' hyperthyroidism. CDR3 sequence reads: CASSLVRGTDTQYF. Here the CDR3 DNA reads TGTGCCAGCAGTTTAGTCAGGGGGACAGATACGCAGTATTTT.